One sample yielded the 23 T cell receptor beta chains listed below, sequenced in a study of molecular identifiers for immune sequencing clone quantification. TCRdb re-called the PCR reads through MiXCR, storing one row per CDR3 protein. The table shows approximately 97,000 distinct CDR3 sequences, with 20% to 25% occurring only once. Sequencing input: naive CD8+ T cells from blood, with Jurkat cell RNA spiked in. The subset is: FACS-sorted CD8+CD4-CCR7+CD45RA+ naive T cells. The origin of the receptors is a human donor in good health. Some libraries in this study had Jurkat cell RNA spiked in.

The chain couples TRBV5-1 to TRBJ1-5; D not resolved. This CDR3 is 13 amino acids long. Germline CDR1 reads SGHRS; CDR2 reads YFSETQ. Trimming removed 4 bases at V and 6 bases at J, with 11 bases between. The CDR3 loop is CASSPSPSQPQHF. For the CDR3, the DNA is TGCGCCAGCAGCCCAAGTCCTAGTCAGCCCCAGCATTTT.

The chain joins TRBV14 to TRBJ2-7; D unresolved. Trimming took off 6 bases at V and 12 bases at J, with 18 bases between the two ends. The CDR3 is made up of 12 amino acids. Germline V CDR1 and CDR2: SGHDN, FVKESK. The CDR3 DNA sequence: TGTGCCAGCAGTCCTACCGAGACAAGGTTGTACTTC. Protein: CASSPTETRLYF.

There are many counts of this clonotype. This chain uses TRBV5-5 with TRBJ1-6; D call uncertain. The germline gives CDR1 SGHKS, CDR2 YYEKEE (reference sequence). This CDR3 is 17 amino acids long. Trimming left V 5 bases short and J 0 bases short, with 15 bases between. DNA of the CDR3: TGTGCCAGCAGACAGAGGGCCTCTTCCTCCTATAATTCACCCCTCCACTTT. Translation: CASRQRASSSYNSPLHF.

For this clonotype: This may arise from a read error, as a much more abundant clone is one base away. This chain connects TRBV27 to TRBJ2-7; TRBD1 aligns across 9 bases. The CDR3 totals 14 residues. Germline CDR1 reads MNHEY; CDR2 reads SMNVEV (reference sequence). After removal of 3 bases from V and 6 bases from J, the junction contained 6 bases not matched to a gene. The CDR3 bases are TGTGCCAGCAGTTTGGGACAGGGTTGGACCGAGCAGTACTTC. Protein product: CASSLGQGWTEQYF.

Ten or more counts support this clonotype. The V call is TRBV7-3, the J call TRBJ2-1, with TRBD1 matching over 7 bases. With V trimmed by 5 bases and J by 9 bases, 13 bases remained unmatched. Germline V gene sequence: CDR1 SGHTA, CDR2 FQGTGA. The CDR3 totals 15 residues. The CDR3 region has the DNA TGTGCCAGCAGCCAAGGGACAGCCCTTGACGGTGAGCAGTTCTTC. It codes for CASSQGTALDGEQFF.

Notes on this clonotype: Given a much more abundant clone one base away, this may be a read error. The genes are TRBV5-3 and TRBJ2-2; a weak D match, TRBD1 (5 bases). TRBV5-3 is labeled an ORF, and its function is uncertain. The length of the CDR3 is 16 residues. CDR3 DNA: TGTGTCAGCAGCGTGTCCCAGGGCCGGAACACCGGGGAGCTGTTTTTT. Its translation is CVSSVSQGRNTGELFF.

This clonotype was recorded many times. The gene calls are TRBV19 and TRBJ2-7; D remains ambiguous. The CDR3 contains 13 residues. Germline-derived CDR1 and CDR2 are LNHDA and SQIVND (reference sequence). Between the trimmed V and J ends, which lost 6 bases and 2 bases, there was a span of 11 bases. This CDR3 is CASSSRVTYEQYF. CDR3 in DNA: TGTGCCAGTAGCTCAAGGGTTACCTACGAGCAGTACTTC.

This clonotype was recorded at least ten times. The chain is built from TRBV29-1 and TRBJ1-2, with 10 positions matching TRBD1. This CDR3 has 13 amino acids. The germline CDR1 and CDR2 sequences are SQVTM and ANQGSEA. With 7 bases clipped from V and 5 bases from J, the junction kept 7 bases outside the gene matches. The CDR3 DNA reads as TGCAGCGCCCCGACAGGGGGCTTTTATGGCTACACCTTC. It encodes CSAPTGGFYGYTF.

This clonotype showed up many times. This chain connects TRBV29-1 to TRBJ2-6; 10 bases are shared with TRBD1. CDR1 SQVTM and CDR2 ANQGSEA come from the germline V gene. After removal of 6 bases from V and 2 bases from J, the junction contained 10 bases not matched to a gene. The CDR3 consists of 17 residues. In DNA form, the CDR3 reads TGCAGCGTAGCGACAGGGGGCAGGTGGACTGGGGCCAACGTCCTGACTTTC. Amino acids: CSVATGGRWTGANVLTF.

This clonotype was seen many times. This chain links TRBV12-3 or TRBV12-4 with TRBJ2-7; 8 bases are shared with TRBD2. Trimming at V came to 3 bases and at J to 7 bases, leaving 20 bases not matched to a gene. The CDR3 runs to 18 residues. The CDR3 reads CASSFIPGRTSGRGEQYF. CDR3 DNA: TGTGCCAGCAGTTTCATTCCGGGGCGAACTAGCGGAAGGGGGGAGCAGTACTTC.

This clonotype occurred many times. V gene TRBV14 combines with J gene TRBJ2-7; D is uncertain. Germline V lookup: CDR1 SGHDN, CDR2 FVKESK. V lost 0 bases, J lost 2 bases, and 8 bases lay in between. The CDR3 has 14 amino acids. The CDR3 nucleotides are TGTGCCAGCAGCCAAGATGACGGTCCCTACGAGCAGTACTTC. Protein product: CASSQDDGPYEQYF.

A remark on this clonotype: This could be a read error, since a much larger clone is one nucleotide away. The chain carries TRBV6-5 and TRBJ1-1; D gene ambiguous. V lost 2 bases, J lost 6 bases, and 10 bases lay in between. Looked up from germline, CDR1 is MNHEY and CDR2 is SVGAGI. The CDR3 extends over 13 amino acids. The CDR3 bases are TGTGCCAGCAGTTACCTGGGCATATCTGAAGCTTTCTTT. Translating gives CASSYLGISEAFF.

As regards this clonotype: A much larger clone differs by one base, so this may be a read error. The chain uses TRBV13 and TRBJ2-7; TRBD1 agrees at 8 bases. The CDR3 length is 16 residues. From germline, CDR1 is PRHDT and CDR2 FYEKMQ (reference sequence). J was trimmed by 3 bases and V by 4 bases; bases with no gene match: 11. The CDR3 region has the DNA TGTGCCAGCAGCTCGAGTCTAGGACAGGGATACTACGAGCAGTACTTC. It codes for CASSSSLGQGYYEQYF.

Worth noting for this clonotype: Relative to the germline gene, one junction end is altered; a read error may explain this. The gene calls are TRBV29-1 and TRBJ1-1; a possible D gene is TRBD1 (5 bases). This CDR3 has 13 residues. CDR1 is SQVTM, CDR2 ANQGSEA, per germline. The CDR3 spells CSVEAGSITEALF. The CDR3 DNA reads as TGCAGCGTTGAGGCAGGGTCGATCACTGAAGCTCTCTTT.

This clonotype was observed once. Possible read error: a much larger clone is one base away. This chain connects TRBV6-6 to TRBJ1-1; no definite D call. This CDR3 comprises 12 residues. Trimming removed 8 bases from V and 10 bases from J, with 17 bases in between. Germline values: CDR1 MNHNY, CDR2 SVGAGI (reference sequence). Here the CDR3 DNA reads TGTGCCAGCCTACCGCCCAGTGGGAGAGCTTTCTTT. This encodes CASLPPSGRAFF.

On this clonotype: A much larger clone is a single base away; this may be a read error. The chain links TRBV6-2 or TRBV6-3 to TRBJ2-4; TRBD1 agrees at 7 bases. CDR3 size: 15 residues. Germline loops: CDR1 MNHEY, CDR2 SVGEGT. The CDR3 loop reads CAGRSTGAPKNIQYF. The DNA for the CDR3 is TGTGCCGGCAGATCCACAGGGGCACCCAAAAACATTCAGTACTTC.

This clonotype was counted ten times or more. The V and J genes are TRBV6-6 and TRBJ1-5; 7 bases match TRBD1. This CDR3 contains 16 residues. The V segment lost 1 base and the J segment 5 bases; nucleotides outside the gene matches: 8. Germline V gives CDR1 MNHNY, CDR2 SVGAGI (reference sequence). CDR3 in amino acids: CASSYFRDRPDQPQHF. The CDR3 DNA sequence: TGTGCCAGCAGTTACTTCCGGGACAGACCTGATCAGCCCCAGCATTTT.

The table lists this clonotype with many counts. The CDR3 nucleotides read TGTGCCAGCAGTCGGAGCACTGAAGCTTTCTTT. The encoded protein is CASSRSTEAFF. The genes are TRBV6-2 or TRBV6-3 and TRBJ1-1; D is unresolved. V lost 5 bases, J lost 4 bases, and 5 bases lay in between. In germline, CDR1 is MNHEY, CDR2 SVGEGT. The CDR3 runs 11 residues.

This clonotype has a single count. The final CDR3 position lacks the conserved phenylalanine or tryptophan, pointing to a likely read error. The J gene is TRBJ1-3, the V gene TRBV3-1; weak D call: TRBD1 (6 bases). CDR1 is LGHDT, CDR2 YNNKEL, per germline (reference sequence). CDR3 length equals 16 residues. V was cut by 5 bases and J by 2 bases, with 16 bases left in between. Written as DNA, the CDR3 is TGTGCCAGCAGCGCCCGACAGGAGGGAACTGGAAACACCATATATCTT. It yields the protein CASSARQEGTGNTIYL.

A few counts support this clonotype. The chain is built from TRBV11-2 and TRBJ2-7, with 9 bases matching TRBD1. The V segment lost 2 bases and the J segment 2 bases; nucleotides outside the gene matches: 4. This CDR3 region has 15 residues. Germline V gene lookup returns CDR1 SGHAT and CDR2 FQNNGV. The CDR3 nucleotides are TGTGCCAGCAGCTTATCGGACAGGGGCACCTACGAGCAGTACTTC. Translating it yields CASSLSDRGTYEQYF. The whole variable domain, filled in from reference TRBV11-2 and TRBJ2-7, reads EAGVAQSPRYKIIEKRQSVAFWCNPISGHATLYWYQQILGQGPKLLIQFQNNGVVDDSQLPKDRFSAERLKGVDSTLKIQPAKLEDSAVYLCASSLSDRGTYEQYFGPGTRLTVT.

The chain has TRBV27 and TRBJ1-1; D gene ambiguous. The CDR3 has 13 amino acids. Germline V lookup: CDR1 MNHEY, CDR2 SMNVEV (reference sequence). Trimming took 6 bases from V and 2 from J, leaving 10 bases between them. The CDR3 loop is CASSSIGNTEAFF. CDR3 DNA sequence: TGTGCCAGCAGCTCTATTGGAAACACTGAAGCTTTCTTT.

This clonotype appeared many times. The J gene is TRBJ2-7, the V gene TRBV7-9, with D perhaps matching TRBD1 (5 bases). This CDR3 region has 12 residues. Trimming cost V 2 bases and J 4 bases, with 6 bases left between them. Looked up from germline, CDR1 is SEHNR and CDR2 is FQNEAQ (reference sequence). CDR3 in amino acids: CASSLQGYEQYF. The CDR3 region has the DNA TGTGCCAGCAGCTTACAGGGATACGAGCAGTACTTC. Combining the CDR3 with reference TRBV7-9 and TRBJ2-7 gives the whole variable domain DTGVSQNPRHKITKRGQNVTFRCDPISEHNRLYWYRQTLGQGPEFLTYFQNEAQLEKSRLLSDRFSAERPKGSFSTLEIQRTEQGDSAMYLCASSLQGYEQYFGPGTRLTVT.

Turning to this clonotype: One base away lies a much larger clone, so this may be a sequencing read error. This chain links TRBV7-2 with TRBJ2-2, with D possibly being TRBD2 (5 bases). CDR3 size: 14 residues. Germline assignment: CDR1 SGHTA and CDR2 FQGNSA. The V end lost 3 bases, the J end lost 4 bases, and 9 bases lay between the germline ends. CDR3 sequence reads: CASSFGVLTGELFF. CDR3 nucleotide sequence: TGTGCCAGCAGCTTCGGGGTGCTCACCGGGGAGCTGTTTTTT.